The entry that follows covers one T cell receptor beta chain sequence. Germline CDR1 reads SEHNR; CDR2 reads FQNEAQ (reference sequence). CDR3 size: 15 residues. Between the trimmed V and J ends, which lost 0 bases and 5 bases, there was a span of 13 bases. These data belong to a study of blood T cell repertoires in COVID-19. Across the whole study: The study drew acute and convalescent COVID-19 samples from the United States, Italy and Spain. Nucleic acid was either cDNA or gDNA, and it came from T cells, B-cell-depleted T cells, or PBMCs.

Per the authors' pipeline: Amplification from reference gene primers served as the basis for estimated nucleated cell counts. Repertoires were generated with immunoSEQ multiplex PCR, while TCRdb's copy carries only in-frame clones and drops some. V and J calls plus clone size are reproduced from that table; the DNA served to infer D and trimming. Of about 70,000 clones in the sample, over 85% were seen once. This clonotype originated in a man aged 55 to 69 with acute or convalescent COVID-19. The sample taken for sequencing was peripheral blood. The rearrangement links TRBV7-9 to TRBJ1-2, with a weak D call TRBD1 (5 bases). CDR3 sequence (DNA): TGTGCCAGCAGCTTAGCTCGGGGGACTCCTTATGGCTACACCTTC. Translated, it gives CASSLARGTPYGYTF.